Listed here is a single T cell receptor beta chain. The antigen remains unidentified. TCR beta VDJ combinations and CDR3 sequences were profiled from genomic DNA. One entry per CDR3 protein results from TCRdb running MiXCR on the reads. This table has some 180,000 distinct CDR3 sequences, 63% appearing once. Patients sequenced had flow cytometry evidence of CD8+CD57+ cell expansion. The V gene's germline CDR1 is SGHRS and CDR2 YFSETQ. V was clipped by 3 bases and J by 5 bases; unmatched bases: 4. This CDR3 is built from 14 residues. This entry belongs to a study of CD8+CD57+ T cells in acquired aplastic anemia. Notes on the study in general: In common between the patients and the controls were approximately 30 CD8+ CDR3 sequences.

The TCR originated in a human donor with aplastic anemia. V usage is TRBV5-1 and J usage is TRBJ2-3; TRBD1 agrees at 9 bases. The sequencing sample was made of sorted CD4+, CD8+, or CD8+CD57+ T cells (not recorded which) from PBMCs. In DNA form, the CDR3 reads TGCGCCAGCAGCTCTACAGGGGGCGTAGATACGCAGTATTTT. Translating gives CASSSTGGVDTQYF.